This record looks at one T cell receptor (beta chain) sequence and its context. Germline values: CDR1 ENHRY, CDR2 SYGVKD. The CDR3 contains 14 residues. Some 38,000 genome equivalents of blood DNA were amplified for TRB. TRB was amplified by touch-down multiplex PCR, primer pools A and B combined. TCRdb reprocessed the multiplex PCR reads; each CDR3 protein has one entry and no DNA is given. This sample's clone table lists fewer than 8,000 distinct CDR3 sequences. The record originates from a study of T cell clusters in autoimmune cytopenias. This same sample was also taken into another study, of T cell repertoires in aging, cancer and after chemotherapy. In that study: Millions of TCR reads were in the whole dataset.

This receptor was taken from a human donor in good health. The sample was peripheral blood. This chain uses TRBV10-3 with TRBJ1-2; TCRdb reports TRBD1, a call that lacks DNA to check it against. This chain's CDR3 is CAIQTGSWDYGYTF.